This T cell receptor (beta chain) appears in the sequencing data of a study of cytomegalovirus exposure and HLA in healthy donors. On the study more broadly: The same platform was used for the 110 or so validation repertoires and the roughly 720 first-cohort repertoires, a later analysis reported. Overall study findings and caveats: With high specificity and sensitivity, the classifier reportedly diagnosed cytomegalovirus status. Most TCRs appeared rarely, but some public TCRs recurred in many donors. In vitro, three CMV-associated chains proved specific for CMV antigens.

As regards this clone: What it recognizes is unknown.

Sequencing was performed with immunoSEQ multiplex PCR; in TCRdb, only in-frame clones are kept and a portion is missing. The sample records over 60,000 clones, approximately 96% being singletons. The sequence came from a man in his late teens or twenties in good health and CMV-seronegative. The material sequenced was PBMCs.

Written as DNA, the CDR3 is TGTGCCAGCTCACCACGTGAGGGGAACACTGAAGCTTTCTTT. Encoded protein: CASSPREGNTEAFF. The chain links TRBV18 to TRBJ1-1; D not resolved. Germline V CDR1 and CDR2: KGHSH, LQKENI. V dropped 1 base and J dropped 1 base, with 7 bases sitting between them. The CDR3 is made up of 14 amino acids.